One and the same sample provided the 17 T cell receptor beta chains below, sequenced in a study of blood T cell repertoires in COVID-19. Assay used: immunoSEQ multiplex PCR; TCRdb lists only in-frame clones, some missing. The repertoire includes over 200,000 clones, 70% to 90% of them detected once, and approximately 0.7% sits in the top ten. The sample consisted of peripheral blood. All receptors derive from a human donor in a cohort sampled during active COVID-19.

The chain carries TRBV28 and TRBJ2-1; TRBD2 agrees at 15 bases. CDR1 is MDHEN, CDR2 SYDVKM, per germline. Trimming took 5 bases from V and 5 from J; bases not matched to a gene: 7. The CDR3 sequence is 17 residues long. CDR3 region: CASSGGLAGGLHNEQFF. DNA of the CDR3: TGTGCCAGCAGTGGGGGACTAGCGGGAGGTCTCCACAATGAGCAGTTCTTC.

The chain employs TRBV27 and TRBJ1-4, with D unresolved. Trimming took off 6 bases at V and 7 bases at J, with 21 bases between the two ends. The CDR3 is 16 residues long. Looked up from germline, CDR1 is MNHEY and CDR2 is SMNVEV (reference sequence). CDR3 in amino acids: CASSRRLSGSGEKLFF. DNA of the CDR3: TGTGCCAGCAGCCGTCGACTGAGCGGGAGTGGTGAAAAACTGTTTTTT.

This rearrangement joins TRBV28 to TRBJ1-2; D not certain. The CDR3 runs 11 residues. Trimming left V 5 bases short and J 3 bases short, with 4 bases between. Germline CDR1 MDHEN, CDR2 SYDVKM. CDR3 residues: CASSLYYGYTF. The CDR3 DNA is TGTGCCAGCAGTCTGTACTATGGCTACACCTTC.

This clone was picked up one time. The chain carries TRBV18 and TRBJ2-7; weak D call: TRBD2 (6 bases). CDR1 and CDR2 (germline): KGHSH, LQKENI. Trimming cost V 3 bases and J 5 bases, with 26 bases left between them. The CDR3 sequence is 18 residues long. CDR3 sequence reads: CASSPNPTGPTSWDEQYF. The CDR3 nucleotides read TGTGCCAGCTCACCTAACCCGACGGGCCCGACTAGTTGGGACGAGCAGTACTTC.

The V gene is TRBV28, the J gene TRBJ1-5, with no clear D. Germline CDR1 MDHEN, CDR2 SYDVKM. Trimming cost V 4 bases and J 9 bases, with 10 bases left between them. The CDR3 loop spans 12 amino acids. The CDR3 DNA follows: TGTGCCAGCAGTTATCTAGGTACGCCCCAGCATTTT. It is translated as CASSYLGTPQHF.

This chain connects TRBV5-1 to TRBJ1-4; 8 nucleotides agree with TRBD1. Per the germline V gene, CDR1 is SGHRS and CDR2 is YFSETQ. The CDR3 is 14 residues long. J was trimmed by 10 bases and V by 0 bases; bases with no gene match: 5. The CDR3: CASSLGDRMGKLFF. CDR3 DNA sequence: TGCGCCAGCAGCTTGGGGGACAGGATGGGAAAACTGTTTTTT.

The V call is TRBV6-2 or TRBV6-3, the J call TRBJ2-3; 7 positions agree with TRBD2. Germline-derived CDR1 and CDR2 are MNHEY and SVGEGT. This CDR3 region has 15 residues. The trim removed 7 bases at V and 3 bases at J, leaving 10 bases unmatched. The CDR3 DNA reads as TGTGCCAGCATCCCCGGCGGGCGGGAGACAGATACGCAGTATTTT. It encodes CASIPGGRETDTQYF.

The chain combines TRBV21-1 with TRBJ2-5; the D call in the table, TRBD2, was not verified against the DNA. TRBV21-1 is a pseudogene. The CDR3 spans 15 residues. The CDR3 loop reads CASSEKDLEGETQYF. CDR3 in DNA: TGTGCCAGCAGCGAAAAGGACTTGGAGGGAGAGACCCAGTACTTC.

The chain is built from TRBV10-2 and TRBJ1-6; no reliable D call. V lost 5 bases and J lost 8, with 13 bases in between. Germline V lookup: CDR1 WSHSY, CDR2 SAAADI. The CDR3 covers 14 residues. The CDR3 nucleotides read TGCGCCAGCAGTCACATGGTTCTTGATTCACCCCTCCACTTT. Its protein product is CASSHMVLDSPLHF.

The CDR3 sequence is CASSLVGGAGNTIYF. For the CDR3, the DNA is TGTGCCAGCAGCTTAGTTGGGGGGGCCGGAAACACCATATATTTT. This sequence joins TRBV7-2 and TRBJ1-3, with a tentative D call TRBD1 (6 bases). V was pared by 1 base and J by 4 bases, with 11 bases between. Per the germline V gene, CDR1 is SGHTA and CDR2 is FQGNSA. This CDR3 has 15 residues.

In this sample, this clone turned up once. The V and J genes are TRBV9 and TRBJ2-6; possibly TRBD2 for D (5 bases). This CDR3 comprises 17 residues. Deletions cut 0 bases from V and 3 bases from J, with 13 bases between. Germline V lookup: CDR1 SGDLS, CDR2 YYNGEE. CDR3 in amino acids: CASSVAWESGGANVLTF. For the CDR3, the DNA is TGTGCCAGCAGCGTAGCGTGGGAGAGCGGTGGGGCCAACGTCCTGACTTTC.

This chain links TRBV6-5 with TRBJ2-7; TRBD2 agrees at 14 bases. After removal of 5 bases from V and 7 bases from J, the junction contained 7 bases not matched to a gene. This CDR3 is built from 15 residues. Per germline, CDR1 MNHEY and CDR2 SVGAGI. DNA for the CDR3: TGTGCCAGCAGTCCCCGGACTAGCGGGAGGAGTGAGCAGTACTTC. Encoded protein: CASSPRTSGRSEQYF.

The chain combines TRBV19 with TRBJ2-5; TRBD1 aligns across 8 bases. This CDR3 is built from 15 residues. Germline V lookup: CDR1 LNHDA, CDR2 SQIVND (reference sequence). Unmatched junction bases numbered 11, after V lost 6 bases and J lost 5 bases. CDR3 nucleotide sequence: TGTGCCAGTAGCAAGGACAGGGTAATGGGCGAGACCCAGTACTTC. Protein sequence: CASSKDRVMGETQYF. Full variable domain (missing parts from reference TRBV19 and TRBJ2-5): DGGITQSPKYLFRKEGQNVTLSCEQNLNHDAMYWYRQDPGQGLRLIYYSQIVNDFQKGDIAEGYSVSREKKESFPLTVTSAQKNPTAFYLCASSKDRVMGETQYFGPGTRLLVL.

The chain is built from TRBV6-2 or TRBV6-3 and TRBJ1-1, with 9 positions matching TRBD1. Unmatched junction bases numbered 4, after V lost 1 base and J lost 1 base. This CDR3 region has 16 residues. Per the germline V gene, CDR1 is MNHEY and CDR2 is SVGEGT. The CDR3 here is CASSYLGQGKNTEAFF. Written as DNA, the CDR3 is TGTGCCAGCAGTTACTTAGGACAGGGGAAGAACACTGAAGCTTTCTTT.

The chain employs TRBV4-2 and TRBJ2-7, with D tentatively TRBD2 (5 bases). The germline V and J ends were trimmed by 0 bases and 4 bases, with 19 bases remaining between them. The germline V gene encodes CDR1 LGHNA and CDR2 YNFKEQ. The CDR3 has 17 residues. Written as DNA, the CDR3 is TGTGCCAGCAGCCAAGATTTCGAGCGGCCCCGTGATTACGAGCAGTACTTC. It encodes CASSQDFERPRDYEQYF.

The chain combines TRBV30 with TRBJ1-1; D remains ambiguous. CDR3 length equals 12 residues. Germline CDR1 is GTSNPN and CDR2 is SVGIG (reference sequence). V lost 0 bases, J lost 8 bases, and 10 bases lay in between. The CDR3 loop is CAWSVPRVEAFF. CDR3 nucleotides: TGTGCCTGGAGTGTTCCCCGAGTAGAAGCTTTCTTT.

The genes are TRBV5-4 and TRBJ2-6; weak D call: TRBD2 (6 bases). Germline values: CDR1 SGHNT, CDR2 YYREEE (reference sequence). V was shortened by 0 bases and J by 4 bases, with 11 bases between the two germline ends. This CDR3 region has 16 residues. DNA for the CDR3: TGTGCCAGCAGCTTGGAACTAGCAGACGGGGCCAACGTCCTGACTTTC. Amino acids: CASSLELADGANVLTF.